A single sample gave rise to the 10 T cell receptor beta chains below, sequenced in a study of cytomegalovirus exposure and HLA in healthy donors. PCR employed 60 Vbeta and 13 Jbeta primers. TCRdb's table, derived via immunoSEQ multiplex PCR, lists solely in-frame clones and lacks some. Of under 120,000 clones in the sample, 60% to 75% were seen once. The source material was PBMCs. The receptors were sampled from a man between 35 and 55 years old in good health and CMV-seropositive.

The chain is built from TRBV7-6 and TRBJ2-1; 7 bases are shared with TRBD2. V dropped 5 bases and J dropped 10; count of bases not matched to a gene: 14. Germline CDR1 SGHVS, CDR2 FNYEAQ. This CDR3 is 15 amino acids long. The CDR3 is CASSPPGAGVKEQFF. DNA of the CDR3: TGTGCCAGCAGCCCCCCTGGGGCGGGAGTAAAAGAGCAGTTCTTC.

The sample holds one count of this clone. The chain uses TRBV4-1 and TRBJ1-5; D is unresolved. With 1 base removed from V and 0 bases from J, the gap between germline ends came to 7 bases. CDR3 length: 15 residues. The germline gives CDR1 MGHRA, CDR2 YSYEKL. CDR3 in DNA: TGCGCCAGCAGCCAAGTGATAGATAGCAATCAGCCCCAGCATTTT. Its translation: CASSQVIDSNQPQHF.

This chain connects TRBV11-2 to TRBJ2-7, with a tentative D call TRBD2 (5 bases). With 7 bases removed from V and 7 bases from J, the gap between germline ends came to 11 bases. Germline-derived CDR1 and CDR2 are SGHAT and FQNNGV. This CDR3 is 11 amino acids long. CDR3 loop: CASTSTGEQYF. The CDR3 DNA is TGTGCCAGCACCAGTACGGGGGAGCAGTACTTC.

The chain couples TRBV19 to TRBJ1-1, with D perhaps TRBD1 (5 bases). The CDR3 runs to 15 residues. Germline V gene data show CDR1 as LNHDA and CDR2 as SQIVND (reference sequence). V lost 3 bases and J lost 2, with 13 bases in between. DNA of the CDR3: TGTGCCAGTAGTATCTCCCCCGGGGGAAACACTGAAGCTTTCTTT. Amino acids: CASSISPGGNTEAFF.

This clone has only a few counts. Other DNA variants within this sample encode the same CDR3. This chain connects TRBV6-1 to TRBJ1-5, with 10 positions matching TRBD1. Germline V CDR1 and CDR2: MNHNS, SASEGT. V shed 4 bases and J 7 bases; nucleotides not matched to a gene: 4. The CDR3 covers 14 residues. This CDR3 reads CASSGQGAGQPQHF. CDR3 nucleotides: TGTGCCAGCAGTGGACAGGGGGCCGGGCAGCCCCAGCATTTT.

This chain uses TRBV10-3 with TRBJ2-7, with 7 bases aligning to TRBD2. The CDR3 has 13 residues. V lost 4 bases to trimming and J lost 0 bases; unmatched junction nucleotides: 0. Germline-derived CDR1 and CDR2 are ENHRY and SYGVKD. Written as DNA, the CDR3 is TGTGCCATCAGTGGGGGGGGCTCCTACGAGCAGTACGTC. Translation gives CAISGGGSYEQYV.

J is TRBJ2-7 and V is TRBV5-6; D unclear. Germline V lookup: CDR1 SGHDT, CDR2 YYEEEE. Trimming shortened V by 4 bases and J by 3 bases, and 11 bases separated the two germline ends. This CDR3 comprises 13 residues. The CDR3 protein is CASSPPASYEQYF. As DNA, the CDR3 is TGTGCCAGCAGCCCCCCAGCTAGCTACGAGCAGTACTTC.

This chain connects TRBV30 to TRBJ2-3; possible D gene TRBD1, 6 bases. The germline CDR1 and CDR2 sequences are GTSNPN and SVGIG (reference sequence). The CDR3 consists of 13 residues. The V end lost 2 bases, the J end lost 6 bases, and 12 bases lay between the germline ends. CDR3 region: CAWSQSTGDTQYF. CDR3 in DNA: TGTGCCTGGAGTCAATCCACAGGGGATACGCAGTATTTT.

This chain links TRBV7-2 with TRBJ2-3; 13 nucleotides match TRBD2. CDR3 length: 17 amino acids. Germline V CDR1 and CDR2: SGHTA, FQGNSA. V shed 0 bases and J 0 bases; nucleotides not matched to a gene: 0. CDR3: CASSLAGLAGSTDTQYF. Written as DNA, the CDR3 is TGTGCCAGCAGCTTAGCGGGACTAGCGGGAAGCACAGATACGCAGTATTTT.

V gene TRBV7-8 combines with J gene TRBJ1-2, with TRBD1 as a possible D gene (6 bases). The CDR3 sequence is 16 residues long. Germline V lookup: CDR1 SGHVS, CDR2 FQNEAQ. V lost 3 bases and J 8 bases, leaving 22 bases between the germline ends. In nucleotides, the CDR3 is TGTGCCAGCAGCTTGGCTAACAGGGCCGCCTCTGGAGGCTACACCTTC. Translation: CASSLANRAASGGYTF. The whole variable domain, remainder taken from reference TRBV7-8 and TRBJ1-2, is GAGVSQSPRYKVAKRGQDVALRCDPISGHVSLFWYQQALGQGPEFLTYFQNEAQLDKSGLPSDRFFAERPEGSVSTLKIQRTQQEDSAVYLCASSLANRAASGGYTFGSGTRLTVV.